These T cell receptor beta chains were read from a single sample in a study of blood T cell repertoires in COVID-19. Here immunoSEQ multiplex PCR was the method, and the copy in TCRdb shows in-frame clones only, minus some. The sample gives about 120,000 clones, around four fifths of which show up once; around 11% is in the top ten. The sequencing input was peripheral blood. Receptors originate from a man aged 55 to 70 with acute or convalescent COVID-19. Each CDR3 is given with its conserved first and last residue. A D gene is named only where the DNA matches it firmly. For some rows the clone size is stated as once, few or many, or as a class when expanded; others skip it.

d_gene	abundance	v_gene	j_gene	CDR3nt	CDR3aa
TRBD2	few	TRBV10-1	TRBJ2-7	TGCGCCAGCAGTGTTGGTCTAGCGGGTTACTACGAGCAGTACTTC	CASSVGLAGYYEQYF
TRBD1	.	TRBV15	TRBJ2-3	TGTGCCACCAGCCCCCTGGGACAGACGGCCCAGGATACGCAGTATTTT	CATSPLGQTAQDTQYF
.	few	TRBV19	TRBJ1-2	TGTGCCAGTAGTATCAGGACAAATTATGGCTACACCTTC	CASSIRTNYGYTF
.	many	TRBV4-1	TRBJ2-6	TGCGCCAGCAGCCATAGTGAGGATGGGGCCAACGTCCTGACTTTC	CASSHSEDGANVLTF
TRBD2	.	TRBV18	TRBJ2-2	TGTGCCAGCTCACCCCCGGAGCGGGGCGCGAACACCGGGGAGCTGTTTTTT	CASSPPERGANTGELFF
TRBD1	.	TRBV5-5	TRBJ1-2	TGTGCCAGCAGCTTAGGGGGACAGGGAGTCTATGGCTACACCTTC	CASSLGGQGVYGYTF
.	.	TRBV5-1	TRBJ1-1	TGCGCCAGCAGTTTGATGGGGGGAGGGACTGAAGCTTTCTTT	CASSLMGGGTEAFF
TRBD1	.	TRBV7-2	TRBJ1-2	TGTGCCAGCAGCTTAGCGCCCAGGACAGGGACCTATGGCTACACCTTC	CASSLAPRTGTYGYTF
TRBD1	.	TRBV6-5	TRBJ1-1	TGTGCCAGCCGGACAGGGAACACTGAAGCTTTCTTT	CASRTGNTEAFF
.	.	TRBV2	TRBJ1-3	TGTGCCAGCACACAAGTTCGGACGAACAGGGCTGGAAACACCATATATTTT	CASTQVRTNRAGNTIYF
.	once	TRBV19	TRBJ2-3	TGTGCCACCTGGGACTTCAGCACAGATACGCAGTATTTT	CATWDFSTDTQYF
.	.	TRBV2	TRBJ1-4	TGTGCCAGCACCCCTAGGAGGAGGGGTGGTGAAAAACTGTTTTTT	CASTPRRRGGEKLFF
.	.	TRBV7-9	TRBJ2-7	TGTGCCAGCAGCTTACAGGGGGGCTCCTACGAGCAGTACTTC	CASSLQGGSYEQYF
.	.	TRBV11-2	TRBJ2-1	TGTGCCAGCAGAAGCCAGGGGCACCCTTACAATGAGCAGTTCTTC	CASRSQGHPYNEQFF
.	.	TRBV6-5	TRBJ1-2	TGTGCCAGCAGGGTAGGGGTTGGCGCGTATGGCTACACCTTC	CASRVGVGAYGYTF
.	.	TRBV7-9	TRBJ1-6	TGTGCCAGCAGCTACCTGAGGGATTCACCCCTCCACTTT	CASSYLRDSPLHF